Below, 22 T cell receptor beta chains from the same sample are listed, as sequenced in a study of cytomegalovirus exposure and HLA in healthy donors. The PCR had 60 Vbeta and 13 Jbeta primers. Only in-frame clones appear in the TCRdb table, and some are missing; sequencing was by immunoSEQ multiplex PCR. The repertoire holds about 130,000 clones, with 75% to 85% as singletons. The sample taken for sequencing was PBMCs. The receptors come from a woman in her thirties or forties in good health and CMV-seropositive.

The chain carries TRBV28 and TRBJ1-3; unclear D gene. Trimming took off 7 bases at V and 0 bases at J, with 16 bases between the two ends. The CDR3 spans 16 residues. Germline V gene data show CDR1 as MDHEN and CDR2 as SYDVKM. CDR3 protein: CASTTWRVLSGNTIYF. The CDR3, as DNA: TGTGCCAGCACAACATGGCGGGTCCTCTCTGGAAACACCATATATTTT.

This chain uses TRBV19 with TRBJ2-5, with a tentative D call TRBD2 (6 bases). The CDR3 totals 18 residues. The V gene lost 5 bases and the J gene lost 1 base, with 23 bases spanning the gap. Looked up from germline, CDR1 is LNHDA and CDR2 is SQIVND (reference sequence). The chain's CDR3 is CASSERTKAGGIQETQYF. The CDR3 nucleotides are TGTGCCAGTAGTGAAAGGACAAAGGCCGGGGGAATCCAAGAGACCCAGTACTTC. The full variable domain, in which reference TRBV19 and TRBJ2-5 provide the parts outside the CDR3, is DGGITQSPKYLFRKEGQNVTLSCEQNLNHDAMYWYRQDPGQGLRLIYYSQIVNDFQKGDIAEGYSVSREKKESFPLTVTSAQKNPTAFYLCASSERTKAGGIQETQYFGPGTRLLVL.

This sequence joins TRBV6-6 and TRBJ1-1, with a tentative D call TRBD1 (6 bases). This CDR3 has 13 residues. The germline V and J ends were trimmed by 6 bases and 1 base, with 9 bases remaining between them. The germline V gene encodes CDR1 MNHNY and CDR2 SVGAGI (reference sequence). CDR3 amino acids: CASSKTGNTEAFF. In DNA form, the CDR3 reads TGTGCCAGCAGCAAGACAGGGAACACTGAAGCTTTCTTT.

The DNA of the CDR3 is TGTGCCAGCAGCCCGAGGACAGGGCTTGAGCAGTTCTTC. This gives the protein CASSPRTGLEQFF. V usage is TRBV7-2 and J usage is TRBJ2-1; TRBD1 matches at 8 bases. The V segment lost 5 bases and the J segment 9 bases; nucleotides outside the gene matches: 6. The CDR3 runs 13 residues. Germline loops: CDR1 SGHTA, CDR2 FQGNSA.

V and J are TRBV10-3 and TRBJ2-1; 9 bases agree with TRBD2. Unmatched junction bases numbered 5, after V lost 0 bases and J lost 8 bases. The CDR3 is 15 residues long. Looked up from germline, CDR1 is ENHRY and CDR2 is SYGVKD. For the CDR3, the DNA is TGTGCCATCAGTGAGTCAAGCGGGGGGCTGGATGAGCAGTTCTTC. Its translation is CAISESSGGLDEQFF.

The chain combines TRBV5-1 with TRBJ2-1; 14 nucleotides line up with TRBD2. The CDR3 runs to 17 residues. Germline V gene data show CDR1 as SGHRS and CDR2 as YFSETQ. V was clipped by 2 bases and J by 2 bases; unmatched bases: 3. CDR3 bases: TGCGCCAGCAGCTTCGGGACTAGCGGGAGCACCTACAATGAGCAGTTCTTC. This codes for CASSFGTSGSTYNEQFF.

V usage is TRBV2 and J usage is TRBJ2-7; TRBD2 might be the D (6 bases). Trimming took off 3 bases at V and 9 bases at J, with 21 bases between the two ends. Germline CDR1 SNHLY, CDR2 FYNNEI. The CDR3 has 15 residues. The CDR3 sequence is CASSDTSIPPYGQYF. The CDR3 region has the DNA TGTGCCAGCAGTGACACTAGCATCCCTCCCTATGGGCAGTACTTC.

The chain links TRBV7-3 to TRBJ2-6; 7 bases are a match to TRBD1. Germline V gene sequence: CDR1 SGHTA, CDR2 FQGTGA. CDR3 length: 15 residues. The trim removed 5 bases at V and 2 bases at J, leaving 3 bases unmatched. CDR3 in DNA: TGTGCCAGCAGCCTAGGGACAGCTGGGGCCAACGTCCTGACTTTC. Protein: CASSLGTAGANVLTF.

The gene calls are TRBV2 and TRBJ2-5, with 7 bases identical to TRBD2. Trimming removed 8 bases from V and 5 bases from J; junction bases left unmatched: 5. This CDR3 has 12 residues. The germline V gene encodes CDR1 SNHLY and CDR2 FYNNEI. The CDR3 protein is CASRDYAETQYF. As DNA, the CDR3 is TGTGCCAGCCGGGACTACGCGGAGACCCAGTACTTC.

The gene calls are TRBV7-4 and TRBJ2-4; 8 positions agree with TRBD1. The ends lost 1 base at V and 0 bases at J; junction bases unmatched: 2. This CDR3 comprises 16 residues. The germline V gene has CDR1 SGHVT and CDR2 SQSDAQ. This chain's CDR3 is CASSLEDRGAKNIQYF. Here the CDR3 DNA reads TGTGCCAGCAGCTTAGAAGACAGGGGAGCCAAAAACATTCAGTACTTC. Based on the CDR3 plus reference TRBV7-4 and TRBJ2-4, the full variable domain is GAGVSQSPRYKVAKRGRDVALRCDSISGHVTLYWYRQTLGQGSEVLTYSQSDAQRDKSGRPSGRFSAERPERSVSTLKIQRTEQGDSAVYLCASSLEDRGAKNIQYFGAGTRLSVL.

V is TRBV7-9 and J is TRBJ2-7; 9 bases fit TRBD1. The V gene end was trimmed by 5 bases and the J gene end by 5 bases; junction bases not matched to a gene: 10. Germline V gene sequence: CDR1 SEHNR, CDR2 FQNEAQ (reference sequence). The CDR3 totals 15 residues. CDR3 region: CASSQTGGGAHEQYF. CDR3 nucleotide sequence: TGTGCCAGCAGCCAAACAGGGGGCGGGGCCCACGAGCAGTACTTC.

This chain joins TRBV28 and TRBJ2-1; 8 nucleotides agree with TRBD2. With 8 bases clipped from V and 7 bases from J, the junction kept 10 bases outside the gene matches. CDR1 is MDHEN, CDR2 SYDVKM, per germline. This CDR3 region has 14 residues. The CDR3 DNA follows: TGTGCCAGCGGCCCTATGGCGGGAGGTAATGAGCAGTTCTTC. This sequence encodes CASGPMAGGNEQFF.

The chain carries TRBV5-1 and TRBJ2-5; perhaps TRBD1 as D (6 bases). Germline CDR1 reads SGHRS; CDR2 reads YFSETQ. The CDR3 is 15 residues long. V lost 3 bases and J lost 0, with 12 bases in between. The CDR3: CASSYVQGYQETQYF. The CDR3 coding sequence is TGCGCCAGCAGCTACGTACAGGGTTACCAAGAGACCCAGTACTTC.

The chain combines TRBV6-6 with TRBJ1-5, with D perhaps matching TRBD1 (6 bases). Deletions cut 0 bases from V and 7 bases from J, with 16 bases between. The CDR3 extends over 16 amino acids. The germline CDR1 and CDR2 sequences are MNHNY and SVGAGI (reference sequence). Here the CDR3 DNA reads TGTGCCAGCAGTTACTCGGATCAGGGGACGGGACAGCCCCAGCATTTT. Its protein product is CASSYSDQGTGQPQHF.

This chain connects TRBV9 to TRBJ2-3; perhaps TRBD2 as D (6 bases). This CDR3 is built from 16 residues. Trimming stripped 3 bases from V and 1 base from J, with 15 bases between. Germline values: CDR1 SGDLS, CDR2 YYNGEE. The CDR3 protein is CASSAGGGSGTDTQYF. CDR3 sequence (DNA): TGTGCCAGCAGCGCCGGTGGGGGGAGTGGCACAGATACGCAGTATTTT. The whole variable domain, filled in from reference TRBV9 and TRBJ2-3, reads DSGVTQTPKHLITATGQRVTLRCSPRSGDLSVYWYQQSLDQGLQFLIQYYNGEERAKGNILERFSAQQFPDLHSELNLSSLELGDSALYFCASSAGGGSGTDTQYFGPGTRLTVL.

V usage is TRBV19 and J usage is TRBJ1-1; maybe TRBD1 (6 bases). The CDR3 length is 16 residues. The ends were cut back, 6 bases at V and 1 base at J, with 18 bases in the middle. The germline gives CDR1 LNHDA, CDR2 SQIVND (reference sequence). The CDR3 here is CASRAKGHPWNTEAFF. CDR3 nucleotide sequence: TGTGCCAGTAGGGCCAAGGGACACCCATGGAACACTGAAGCTTTCTTT.

This clone was counted between two and nine times. The rearrangement links TRBV2 to TRBJ1-4; 7 nucleotides match TRBD1. V trimming: 11 bases; J trimming: 6 bases; junction bases outside the gene matches: 9. The CDR3 length is 13 residues. Per germline, CDR1 SNHLY and CDR2 FYNNEI. CDR3 region: CAGRQGVYEKLFF. CDR3 DNA: TGTGCCGGAAGGCAGGGGGTCTATGAAAAACTGTTTTTT.

Here the CDR3 DNA reads TGTGCCAGCAGGGCCCGTGCGGGGGGCGAGCAGTTCTTC. Translated, it gives CASRARAGGEQFF. J is TRBJ2-1 and V is TRBV28; 8 positions agree with TRBD2. The CDR3 sequence is 13 residues long. The germline V gene has CDR1 MDHEN and CDR2 SYDVKM. J was trimmed by 10 bases and V by 6 bases; bases with no gene match: 8.

This chain links TRBV5-1 with TRBJ1-1; 7 bases are shared with TRBD1. Germline trimming cut 1 base from V and 1 base from J; bases unmatched to any gene: 1. CDR3 length: 14 amino acids. Germline V gene lookup returns CDR1 SGHRS and CDR2 YFSETQ. The CDR3 DNA reads TGCGCCAGCAGCTTGTCAGGGGGGAACACTGAAGCTTTCTTT. Translating it yields CASSLSGGNTEAFF.

This clone was seen just once. This rearrangement joins TRBV19 to TRBJ2-1, with a tentative D call TRBD1 (6 bases). V gave up 6 bases and J gave up 9 bases, with 15 bases separating them. The germline CDR1 and CDR2 sequences are LNHDA and SQIVND (reference sequence). The CDR3 is 13 residues long. The CDR3 DNA sequence: TGTGCCAGTAGGAGCCAGGGGTTTGCTGAGCAGTTCTTC. Amino acid sequence: CASRSQGFAEQFF.

The chain joins TRBV7-9 to TRBJ1-4; tentative D call: TRBD1 (5 bases). The CDR3 spans 15 residues. The V gene lost 2 bases and the J gene lost 7 bases, with 14 bases spanning the gap. Germline V gives CDR1 SEHNR, CDR2 FQNEAQ (reference sequence). DNA of the CDR3: TGTGCCAGCAGCTTAACTTCCAGGGAAGGTGAAAAACTGTTTTTT. Its protein is CASSLTSREGEKLFF. Full variable domain (outside the CDR3, taken from reference TRBV7-9 and TRBJ1-4): DTGVSQNPRHKITKRGQNVTFRCDPISEHNRLYWYRQTLGQGPEFLTYFQNEAQLEKSRLLSDRFSAERPKGSFSTLEIQRTEQGDSAMYLCASSLTSREGEKLFFGSGTQLSVL.

The V gene is TRBV4-2, the J gene TRBJ2-2; the match to TRBD2 covers 7 bases. V dropped 4 bases and J dropped 2; count of bases not matched to a gene: 4. Looked up from germline, CDR1 is LGHNA and CDR2 is YNFKEQ. The CDR3 length is 15 residues. The CDR3 protein is CASSPPSGNTGELFF. The CDR3 nucleotides are TGTGCCAGCAGCCCCCCTAGCGGAAACACCGGGGAGCTGTTTTTT.